This TCR beta chain derives from a study of CD8 T cells in Susac syndrome. Negative isolation yielded CD4+ and CD8+ T cells, and FACS enriched TEMRA cells. This CDR3 is built from 14 residues. Looked up from germline, CDR1 is SEHNR and CDR2 is FQNEAQ (reference sequence). Trimming took 5 bases from V and 4 from J; bases not matched to a gene: 6. This clonotype has a handful of counts. The RNA input was roughly 0.45 to 1 ug, and it was reverse transcribed with random hexamers. An immunoSEQ multiplex PCR amplified TCR beta CDR3 over 54 Vbeta and 13 Jbeta. MiXCR was run by TCRdb on the immunoSEQ multiplex PCR reads, yielding one entry per CDR3 protein. There are approximately 150,000 distinct CDR3 sequences in the sample; 80% occur only once, and roughly 0.5% lies in the top ten.

This TCR was recovered from a human donor with multiple sclerosis. This chain connects TRBV7-9 to TRBJ1-1; TRBD1 matches at 8 bases. Input material: CD8+ T cells from PBMCs. CDR3 sequence reads: CASSPGTGLTEAFF. The CDR3 DNA is TGTGCCAGCAGCCCCGGGACAGGACTCACTGAAGCTTTCTTT.